This TCR beta chain was retrieved from a study of blood T cell repertoires in COVID-19. For the study at large: The United States, Italy and Spain provided the acute and convalescent COVID-19 samples. PBMCs, B-cell-depleted T cells, or T cells provided the cDNA or gDNA that made up the material.

Original processing methods: Researchers report that nucleated cell counts were estimated from reference gene primer amplification. Only in-frame clones appear in the TCRdb table, and some are missing; sequencing was by immunoSEQ multiplex PCR. For V, J and clone size, that table is used; D and trimming come from the DNA. The repertoire holds roughly 250,000 clones, with around 89% as singletons. The V end was cut by 3 bases, the J end by 6 bases, with 21 bases between. CDR1 is LGHNA, CDR2 YNFKEQ, per germline. This CDR3 has 18 residues. Material: peripheral blood. The chain employs TRBV4-2 and TRBJ1-6; D not certain. This receptor was taken from a man aged 25-40 years with acute or convalescent COVID-19. The CDR3 DNA follows: TGTGCCAGCAGCCACCTTGGTCGGGGAACATTGAGTAATTCACCCCTCCACTTT. It codes for CASSHLGRGTLSNSPLHF.